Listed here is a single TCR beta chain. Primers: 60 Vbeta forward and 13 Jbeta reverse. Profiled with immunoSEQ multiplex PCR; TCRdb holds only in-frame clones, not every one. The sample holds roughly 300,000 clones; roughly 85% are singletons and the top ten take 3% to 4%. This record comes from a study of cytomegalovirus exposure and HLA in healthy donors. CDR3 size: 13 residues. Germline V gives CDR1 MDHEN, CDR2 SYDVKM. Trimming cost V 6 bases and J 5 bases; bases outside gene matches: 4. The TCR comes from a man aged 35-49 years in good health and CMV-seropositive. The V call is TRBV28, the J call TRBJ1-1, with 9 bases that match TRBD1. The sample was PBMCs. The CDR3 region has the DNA TGTGCCAGCAGCGACAGGGGGGGAACTGAAGCTTTCTTT. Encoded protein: CASSDRGGTEAFF.